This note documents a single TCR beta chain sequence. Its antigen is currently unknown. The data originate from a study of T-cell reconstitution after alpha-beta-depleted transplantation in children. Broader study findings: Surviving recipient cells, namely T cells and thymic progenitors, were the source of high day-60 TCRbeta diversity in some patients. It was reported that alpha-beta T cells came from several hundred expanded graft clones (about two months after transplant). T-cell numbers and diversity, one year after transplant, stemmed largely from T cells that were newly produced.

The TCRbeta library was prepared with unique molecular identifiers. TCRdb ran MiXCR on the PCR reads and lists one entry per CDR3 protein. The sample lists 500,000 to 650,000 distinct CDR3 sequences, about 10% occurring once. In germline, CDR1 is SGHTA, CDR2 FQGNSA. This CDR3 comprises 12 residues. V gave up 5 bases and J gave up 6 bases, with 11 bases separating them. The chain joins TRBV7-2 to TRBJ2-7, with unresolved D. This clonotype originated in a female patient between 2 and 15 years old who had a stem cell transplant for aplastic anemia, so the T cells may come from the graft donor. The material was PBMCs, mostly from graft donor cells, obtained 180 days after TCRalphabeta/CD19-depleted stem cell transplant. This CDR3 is CASSQGWGEQYV. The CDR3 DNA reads TGTGCCAGCAGCCAAGGCTGGGGCGAGCAGTACGTC.